This T cell receptor beta chain was obtained from a study of T-cell reconstitution after alpha-beta-depleted transplantation in children. Preparation of the TCRbeta library used unique molecular identifiers. A single record per CDR3 protein comes from TCRdb applying MiXCR to the PCR reads. The sample records around 380,000 distinct CDR3 sequences, under 13% being singletons. This clonotype came up a few times. The germline V gene encodes CDR1 SGHVS and CDR2 FNYEAQ. This CDR3 spans 17 amino acids. The junction had 5 bases not matched to a gene; V was cut back by 4 bases and J by 0 bases. This clonotype originated in a human donor who donated a stem cell graft to a child with acute myeloid leukemia. Sequenced here: PBMCs from the stem cell graft donor, sampled from the stem cell graft. The chain links TRBV7-6 to TRBJ2-2; 10 bases match TRBD2. CDR3 protein: CASSSPSGGPNTGELFF. In DNA, the CDR3 is TGTGCCAGCAGCTCACCTAGCGGGGGCCCGAACACCGGGGAGCTGTTTTTT.